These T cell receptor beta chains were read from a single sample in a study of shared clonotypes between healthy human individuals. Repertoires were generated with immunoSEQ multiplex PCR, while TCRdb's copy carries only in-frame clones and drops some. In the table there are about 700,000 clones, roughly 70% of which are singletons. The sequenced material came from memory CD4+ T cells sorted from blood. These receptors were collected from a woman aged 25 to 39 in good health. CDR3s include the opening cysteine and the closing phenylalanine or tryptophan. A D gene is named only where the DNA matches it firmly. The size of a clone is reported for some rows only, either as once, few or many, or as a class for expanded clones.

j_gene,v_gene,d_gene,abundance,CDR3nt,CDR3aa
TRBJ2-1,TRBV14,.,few,TGTGCCAGCAGCCAAGCTAACCTTTACAATGAGCAGTTCTTC,CASSQANLYNEQFF
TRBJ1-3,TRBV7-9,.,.,TGTGCCAGCAGCTTAGTGGCAGGGCGAAGCTCTGGAAACACCATATATTTT,CASSLVAGRSSGNTIYF
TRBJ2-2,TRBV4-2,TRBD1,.,TGTGCCAGCAGCCAAGTCGGGACAGGGTTCAATTCCGGGGAGCTGTTTTTT,CASSQVGTGFNSGELFF
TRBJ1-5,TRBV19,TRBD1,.,TGTGCCAGCCGGACAGGGGTGGGACAGCCCCAGCATTTT,CASRTGVGQPQHF
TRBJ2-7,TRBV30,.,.,TGTGCCTGGAGGAAGGGGGGACCAGACAGGAGGGACGAGCAGTACTTC,CAWRKGGPDRRDEQYF
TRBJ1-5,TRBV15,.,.,TGTGCCACCAGCAGAGATCCTGGGGTGGGTCAGCCCCAGCATTTT,CATSRDPGVGQPQHF
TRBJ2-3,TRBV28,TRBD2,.,TGTGCCAGCAGTTCCCCCGGGACTAGCGAAGATACGCAGTATTTT,CASSSPGTSEDTQYF
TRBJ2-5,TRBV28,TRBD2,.,TGTGCCAGCAGCCCGGCCTTCGGGCGGGGGATCCAAGAGACCCAGTACTTC,CASSPAFGRGIQETQYF
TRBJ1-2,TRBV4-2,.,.,TGTGCCAGCAGCCAAGAAGGGAACAGTAACTATGGCTACACCTTC,CASSQEGNSNYGYTF
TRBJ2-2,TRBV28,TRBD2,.,TGTGCCAGCAGTAAACTAGCGGGAAGATTAGGAGGGGAGCTGTTTTTT,CASSKLAGRLGGELFF
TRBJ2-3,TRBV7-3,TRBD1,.,TGTGCCAGCAGCTTAAGGACGACAGGGGGTTTGGATACGCAGTATTTT,CASSLRTTGGLDTQYF
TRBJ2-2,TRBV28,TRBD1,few,TGTGCCACAGGGGGAAAGAACACCGGGGAGCTGTTTTTT,CATGGKNTGELFF
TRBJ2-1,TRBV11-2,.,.,TGTGCCAGCAGCTTAGATCTGGGAGTCTCCTACAATGAGCAGTTCTTC,CASSLDLGVSYNEQFF
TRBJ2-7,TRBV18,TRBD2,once,TGTGCCAGCTCACCGACTGACTATGGGGAGGGGAGGGAGCAGTACTTC,CASSPTDYGEGREQYF
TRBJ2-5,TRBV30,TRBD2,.,TGTGCCTGGAGTGTATCGGGAGGGGAGACCCAGTACTTC,CAWSVSGGETQYF
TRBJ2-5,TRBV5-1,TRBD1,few,TGCGCCAGCAGCGAGGGACAGGGGGCACAAGAGACCCAGTACTTC,CASSEGQGAQETQYF
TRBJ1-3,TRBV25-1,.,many,TGTGCCAGCAGTGAATACGGGGGGGGCTCTGGAAACACCATATATTTT,CASSEYGGGSGNTIYF
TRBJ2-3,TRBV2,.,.,TGTGCCAGCCGTAGCGGCACAGATACGCAGTATTTT,CASRSGTDTQYF
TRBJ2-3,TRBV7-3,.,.,TGTGCCAGCAGCTTAACCCCCCAGAATACGCAGTATTTT,CASSLTPQNTQYF
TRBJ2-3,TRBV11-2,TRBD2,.,TGTGCCAGCAGCTTAGCGGGAGGGACCGCAGATACGCAGTATTTT,CASSLAGGTADTQYF
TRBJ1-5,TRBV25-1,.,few,TGTGCCAGCAGTCCGGCCGGGGCCAGTCAGCCCCAGCATTTT,CASSPAGASQPQHF
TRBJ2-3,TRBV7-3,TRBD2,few,TGTGCCAGCAGCTACACCGGGACTAGTACAGATACGCAGTATTTT,CASSYTGTSTDTQYF
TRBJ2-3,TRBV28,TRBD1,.,TGTGCCAGCAGTCTCCCAGGGACAGGGATTTCCGATACGCAGTATTTT,CASSLPGTGISDTQYF
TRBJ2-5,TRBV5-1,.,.,TGCGCCAGCAGCTTGGGGACTCTGGAAGAGACCCAGTACTTC,CASSLGTLEETQYF
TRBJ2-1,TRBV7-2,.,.,TGTGCCAGCACCCCCCTTCGGGCCGGTAGCGACAATGAGCAGTTCTTC,CASTPLRAGSDNEQFF
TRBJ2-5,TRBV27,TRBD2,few,TGTGCCAGCAGCCAAACCCTCGTCCTAGCGGGAGGTGAGACCCAGTACTTC,CASSQTLVLAGGETQYF
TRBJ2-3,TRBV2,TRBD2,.,TGTGCCAGCAGTATGGCGGGAGGGCTCAGTACAGATACGCAGTATTTT,CASSMAGGLSTDTQYF
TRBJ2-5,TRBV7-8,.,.,TGTGCCAGCAGCGCCCTCGTTGAGGGGGAATTGGAGACCCAGTACTTC,CASSALVEGELETQYF
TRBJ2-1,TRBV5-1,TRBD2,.,TGCGCCAGCAGCCAGGTTGGGGGGGACTACAATGAGCAGTTCTTC,CASSQVGGDYNEQFF
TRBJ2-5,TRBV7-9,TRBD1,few,TGTGCCAGCAGCTTCGGGACAGGGGCACAAGAGACCCAGTACTTC,CASSFGTGAQETQYF
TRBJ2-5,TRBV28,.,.,TGTGCCAGCAGACAGGGTCTAAGACAAGAGACCCAGTACTTC,CASRQGLRQETQYF
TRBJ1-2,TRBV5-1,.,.,TGCGCCAGCGCTCTCCGGGACATGGTGGGCTACACCTTC,CASALRDMVGYTF
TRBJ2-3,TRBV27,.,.,TGTGCCAGCAGTGGCTCGACTAGCACAGATACGCAGTATTTT,CASSGSTSTDTQYF
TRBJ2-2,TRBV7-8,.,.,TGTGCCAGCAGCTATCAACGGAGGAACACCGGGGAGCTGTTTTTT,CASSYQRRNTGELFF
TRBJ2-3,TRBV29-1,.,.,TGCAGCGTTGAGGTAGATACGCAGTATTTT,CSVEVDTQYF
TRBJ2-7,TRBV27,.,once,TGTGCCAGCAGTTACGAGCAGTACTTC,CASSYEQYF
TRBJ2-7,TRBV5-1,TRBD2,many,TGCGCCAGCAGCTTAAGGACTAGTAACGAGCAGTACTTC,CASSLRTSNEQYF
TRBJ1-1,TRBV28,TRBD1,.,TGTGCCAGCTCCGAACAGGGGGCCCGGACTGAAGCTTTCTTT,CASSEQGARTEAFF
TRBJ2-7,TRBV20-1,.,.,TGCAGTGCAACCGGGCACTACGAGCAGTACTTC,CSATGHYEQYF
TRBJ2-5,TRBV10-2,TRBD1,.,TGCGCCAGCAGGGGGTTAGGCTTTGGACAGGGTGTAGGAGAGACCCAGTACTTC,CASRGLGFGQGVGETQYF
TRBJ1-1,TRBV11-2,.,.,TGTGCCAGCAGCTTAGGGAGATTATGGGGGGCGAAGACTGAAGCTTTCTTT,CASSLGRLWGAKTEAFF
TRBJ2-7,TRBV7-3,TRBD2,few,TGTGCCAGCAGCTTAGGCCTAGCGGGCTACGAGCAGTACTTC,CASSLGLAGYEQYF
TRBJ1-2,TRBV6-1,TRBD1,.,TGTGCCGGCTCAGGACAGGGGGCTAGGTGGGGCTACACCTTC,CAGSGQGARWGYTF
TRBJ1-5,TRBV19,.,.,TGTGCCAGTAGTATTCGGGTTTATCAGCCCCAGCATTTT,CASSIRVYQPQHF
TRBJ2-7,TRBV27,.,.,TGTGCCAGCAGTTTATCGCCAGGGAACTCCTACGAGCAGTACTTC,CASSLSPGNSYEQYF
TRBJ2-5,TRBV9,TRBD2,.,TGTGCCAGCAGCGTTAGCGGGAGGGCGGAAGAGACCCAGTACTTC,CASSVSGRAEETQYF
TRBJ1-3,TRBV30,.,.,TGTGCCTGGAGGGAGTACTTTGGGGCCTCTGGAAACACCATATATTTT,CAWREYFGASGNTIYF
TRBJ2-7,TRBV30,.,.,TGTGCCTGGAGGGACTTCCCGAGGTCCTACGAGCAGTACTTC,CAWRDFPRSYEQYF
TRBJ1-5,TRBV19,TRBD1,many,TGTGCCAGTAGCCCCGGGACAGCCCTCAATCAGCCCCAGCATTTT,CASSPGTALNQPQHF